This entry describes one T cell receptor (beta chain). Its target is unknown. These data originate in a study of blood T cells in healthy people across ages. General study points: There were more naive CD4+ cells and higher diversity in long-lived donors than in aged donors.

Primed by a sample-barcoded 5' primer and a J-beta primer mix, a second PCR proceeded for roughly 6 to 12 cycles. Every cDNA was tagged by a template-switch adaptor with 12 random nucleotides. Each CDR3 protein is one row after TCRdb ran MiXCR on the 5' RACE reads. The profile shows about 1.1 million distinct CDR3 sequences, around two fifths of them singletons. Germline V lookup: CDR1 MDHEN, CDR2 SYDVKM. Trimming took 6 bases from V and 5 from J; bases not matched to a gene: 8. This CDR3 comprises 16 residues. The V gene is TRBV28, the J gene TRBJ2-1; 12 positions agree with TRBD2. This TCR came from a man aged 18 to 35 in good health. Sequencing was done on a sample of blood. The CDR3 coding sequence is TGTGCCAGCAGCCATGGAGGACTAGCGGGGAACAATGAGCAGTTCTTC. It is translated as CASSHGGLAGNNEQFF. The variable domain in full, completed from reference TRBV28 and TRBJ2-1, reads DVKVTQSSRYLVKRTGEKVFLECVQDMDHENMFWYRQDPGLGLRLIYFSYDVKMKEKGDIPEGYSVSREKKERFSLILESASTNQTSMYLCASSHGGLAGNNEQFFGPGTRLTVL.